This T cell receptor beta chain was observed in a study of cytomegalovirus exposure and HLA in healthy donors. Study findings and constraints: Later, an analysis found that TCR clusters from the first cohort tended to co-occur in the roughly 120 validation repertoires.

The data were produced by immunoSEQ multiplex PCR, yet TCRdb's version contains in-frame clones alone and is incomplete. The table shows about 98,000 clones, with roughly 85% occurring only once. This clone was observed a handful of times. Its target is not known. Per germline, CDR1 SGHTA and CDR2 FQGNSA. The germline V and J ends were trimmed by 1 base and 2 bases, with 12 bases remaining between them. The CDR3 extends over 15 amino acids. This chain connects TRBV7-2 to TRBJ2-7; D ambiguous. The sequencing input was PBMCs. The sequence was obtained from a woman aged 30 to 39 in good health and CMV-seronegative. Written as DNA, the CDR3 is TGTGCCAGCAGCTTAGGGCCCCGCGGCCCCTACGAGCAGTACTTC. Its protein product is CASSLGPRGPYEQYF.